This is a list of T cell receptor beta chains from one sample in a study of regulatory dendritic cells for organ transplantation. Antigens for these TCRs are unknown. Assay: immunoSEQ multiplex PCR; the TCRdb copy retains only in-frame clones and omits some. The sample has about 10,000 clones, 65% to 85% seen once. The specimen was memory CD4+ T cells from blood cultured with dendritic cells. These receptors came from a human donor in good health. The CDR3 runs from the conserved cysteine through the conserved F or W. A D gene is named only where the DNA matches it firmly. Some rows have no size entry. The others give once, few or many, or a class for an expanded clone.

v_call	d_call	clone_size	j_call	cdr3_aa	cdr3_nt
TRBV10-3	TRBD2	once	TRBJ2-7	CAIRNRGDSHEQYF	TGTGCCATCAGGAACCGGGGGGACTCGCACGAGCAGTACTTC
TRBV7-9	NA	NA	TRBJ2-7	CASSLVPYEQYF	TGTGCCAGCAGCTTAGTTCCCTACGAGCAGTACTTC
TRBV4-3	TRBD2	once	TRBJ2-3	CASSQDLASGSHLNTQYF	TGCGCCAGCAGCCAAGATCTCGCTAGCGGGAGCCACCTAAATACGCAGTATTTT
TRBV6-1	TRBD2	few	TRBJ2-1	CASSAGTTSEPYNEQFF	TGTGCCAGCAGTGCCGGCACCACTAGCGAACCCTACAATGAGCAGTTCTTC
TRBV6-1	NA	NA	TRBJ2-2	CASSEAGGGANTGELFF	TGTGCCAGCAGTGAAGCTGGTGGGGGAGCGAACACCGGGGAGCTGTTTTTT
TRBV4-3	NA	NA	TRBJ2-7	CASSPSGYEQYF	TGCGCCAGCAGCCCCAGTGGGTACGAGCAGTACTTC
TRBV6-4	TRBD2	NA	TRBJ2-1	CASSPRSGEYNEQFF	TGTGCCAGCAGCCCTAGAAGCGGGGAGTACAATGAGCAGTTCTTC
TRBV6-4	NA	NA	TRBJ2-7	CASSSAAVYEQYF	TGTGCCAGCAGTAGCGCGGCAGTATACGAGCAGTACTTC
TRBV5-8	NA	once	TRBJ1-5	CASSLIRYHSNQPQHF	TGTGCCAGCAGCTTGATTCGGTACCATAGCAATCAGCCCCAGCATTTT
TRBV30	TRBD1	NA	TRBJ1-1	CAWTQMDRGSAEAFF	TGTGCCTGGACTCAAATGGACAGGGGGTCGGCTGAAGCTTTCTTT
TRBV18	NA	few	TRBJ2-1	CATQYLATPTYNEQFF	TGTGCCACCCAATATCTGGCGACCCCAACCTACAATGAGCAGTTCTTC
TRBV28	NA	few	TRBJ1-4	CASSLGGQEEKLFF	TGTGCCAGCAGTTTGGGAGGGCAGGAAGAAAAACTGTTTTTT
TRBV6-6	NA	NA	TRBJ1-2	CASSYSSENYGYTF	TGTGCCAGCAGTTACTCGTCAGAGAACTATGGCTACACCTTC
TRBV28	TRBD1	NA	TRBJ2-5	CASRTGGAGPETQYF	TGTGCCAGCAGAACAGGGGGCGCGGGTCCGGAGACCCAGTACTTC
TRBV4-3	TRBD1	NA	TRBJ1-1	CASSLIWTGDTEAFF	TGCGCCAGCAGCCTCATTTGGACAGGGGACACTGAAGCTTTCTTT
TRBV27	NA	NA	TRBJ2-5	CASSARLGETQYF	TGTGCCAGCAGCGCACGCTTAGGGGAGACCCAGTACTTC
TRBV5-4	TRBD2	NA	TRBJ2-2	CASAAGGSTGELFF	TGTGCCAGCGCTGCGGGGGGAAGTACCGGGGAGCTGTTTTTT
TRBV7-2	NA	NA	TRBJ1-2	CASSLRGNYGYTF	TGTGCCAGCAGCTTAAGGGGTAACTATGGCTACACCTTC
TRBV19	TRBD2	NA	TRBJ2-5	CASSIPRAGGGETQYF	TGTGCCAGTAGTATCCCTCGAGCGGGGGGTGGGGAGACCCAGTACTTC
TRBV4-3	NA	NA	TRBJ2-2	CASSQSQLNTGELFF	TGCGCCAGCAGCCAAAGTCAGCTTAACACCGGGGAGCTGTTTTTT
TRBV28	TRBD1	few	TRBJ2-2	CASLDDRGILTGELFF	TGTGCCAGCCTTGATGACAGGGGTATTCTAACCGGGGAGCTGTTTTTT
TRBV2	NA	NA	TRBJ2-7	CASSGVGTYEQYF	TGTGCCAGCAGTGGTGTCGGAACCTACGAGCAGTACTTC
TRBV6-6	NA	NA	TRBJ1-2	CASSSSELYGYTF	TGTGCCAGCAGTTCATCAGAATTATATGGCTACACCTTC
TRBV10-3	TRBD2	NA	TRBJ2-5	CAISEVLGGRGTETQYF	TGTGCCATCAGTGAAGTTCTAGGCGGGAGGGGGACAGAGACCCAGTACTTC